Many counts were recorded for the clone carrying this TCR beta chain. First-strand cDNA relied on TRAV- and TRBV-specific primers spanning alpha and beta chains. TCR amplification involved 20 PCR cycles with a constant-region primer and V-primer adapter. Each CDR3 protein gets one entry after TCRdb re-called the reads with MiXCR. This sample has around 79,000 distinct CDR3 sequences; about 19% occur once, and the top ten carry over 4.5%. These data originate in a study of low-dose radiotherapy and immunotherapy resistance in tumors. Time point defined: before trial treatment. The study gave donors nivolumab, ipilimumab, aspirin, low-dose cyclophosphamide and low-dose radiotherapy. Germline CDR1 and CDR2: MNHNY and SVGAGI (reference sequence). The CDR3 sequence is 14 residues long. Trimming pared 2 bases from V and 1 base from J, leaving 8 bases between.

This TCR derives from a male donor with prostate cancer. The rearrangement joins TRBV6-6 to TRBJ1-1; D is possibly TRBD1 (5 bases). Source: PBMCs, taken before treatment. This chain's CDR3 is CASSYNDRNTEAFF. CDR3 bases: TGTGCCAGCAGTTACAACGACAGGAACACTGAAGCTTTCTTT.